This T cell receptor beta chain stems from a study of blood T cell repertoires in COVID-19. Looking at the study overall: T cells, B-cell-depleted T cells, or PBMCs provided the cDNA or gDNA that served as material.

With 1 base removed from V and 8 bases from J, the gap between germline ends came to 17 bases. CDR1 KGHSH and CDR2 LQKENI come from the germline V gene. The CDR3 has 15 residues. Source study methods: Reference gene primer amplification gave estimated nucleated cell counts. Here immunoSEQ multiplex PCR was the method, and the copy in TCRdb shows in-frame clones only, minus some. The V and J calls and clone size are taken from that table; D and trimming were inferred from the DNA. The sample includes under 150,000 clones, about three quarters of them seen just once. This clonotype was sampled from a woman aged 80 or over with active or convalescent COVID-19. Sequencing was carried out using peripheral blood. The V and J genes are TRBV18 and TRBJ1-2, with D maybe TRBD1 (5 bases). CDR3 sequence: CASSPQRGREAGYTF. DNA of the CDR3: TGTGCCAGCTCACCACAGAGAGGCAGGGAGGCGGGCTACACCTTC.